Below, 27 T cell receptor beta chains from the same sample are listed, as sequenced in a study of blood T cell repertoires in COVID-19. The data were produced by immunoSEQ multiplex PCR, yet TCRdb's version contains in-frame clones alone and is incomplete. The data hold about 150,000 clones, with more than 75% observed a single time. Sequencing was done on a sample of peripheral blood. The receptors shown here come from a woman in her forties or fifties with acute or convalescent COVID-19.

This clone was seen once. V and J are TRBV25-1 and TRBJ2-3; D is perhaps TRBD2 (6 bases). CDR3 size: 11 residues. The V end lost 7 bases, the J end lost 5 bases, and 7 bases lay between the germline ends. Germline assignment: CDR1 MGHDK and CDR2 SYGVNS. The CDR3 loop reads CASIGGDTQYF. The CDR3 DNA is TGTGCCAGCATCGGGGGAGATACGCAGTATTTT. Full variable domain (rest looked up from reference TRBV25-1 and TRBJ2-3): EADIYQTPRYLVIGTGKKITLECSQTMGHDKMYWYQQDPGMELHLIHYSYGVNSTEKGDLSSESTVSRIRTEHFPLTLESARPSHTSQYLCASIGGDTQYFGPGTRLTVL.

The V call is TRBV4-3, the J call TRBJ1-2, with D possibly matching TRBD1 (6 bases). The CDR3 sequence is 15 residues long. Trimming pared 4 bases from V and 3 bases from J, leaving 15 bases between. CDR1 and CDR2 from the germline V gene are LGHNA and YSLEER. CDR3 bases: TGCGCCAGCAGCCCCTATACAGGGAACGACTATGGCTACACCTTC. Amino acid sequence: CASSPYTGNDYGYTF.

The chain uses TRBV10-3 and TRBJ2-2, with D possibly being TRBD2 (5 bases). This CDR3 is built from 14 residues. Germline CDR1 is ENHRY and CDR2 is SYGVKD. The germline V and J ends were trimmed by 4 bases and 0 bases, with 6 bases remaining between them. The CDR3 sequence is CAISAAANTGELFF. The CDR3 region has the DNA TGTGCCATCAGTGCAGCGGCGAACACCGGGGAGCTGTTTTTT.

The CDR3 loop is CAVQGVRNTIYF. The CDR3 DNA reads TGTGCCGTGCAGGGGGTACGAAACACCATATATTTT. The chain recombines TRBV7-9 with TRBJ1-3, with TRBD1 matching over 7 bases. The CDR3 contains 12 residues. Germline values: CDR1 SEHNR, CDR2 FQNEAQ (reference sequence). The J segment lost 5 bases and the V segment lost 11 bases, leaving 6 bases of the junction unmatched.

Here the CDR3 DNA reads TGTGCCAGCAGCTCAACGCAGGGTTATGAGCAGTTCTTC. Encoded protein: CASSSTQGYEQFF. The genes are TRBV7-6 and TRBJ2-1, with D possibly matching TRBD1 (5 bases). The CDR3 is made up of 13 amino acids. V shed 4 bases and J shed 8 bases, with 12 bases lying between them. The germline gives CDR1 SGHVS, CDR2 FNYEAQ. Variable domain in full (rest from reference TRBV7-6 and TRBJ2-1): GAGVSQSPRYKVTKRGQDVALRCDPISGHVSLYWYRQALGQGPEFLTYFNYEAQQDKSGLPNDRFSAERPEGSISTLTIQRTEQRDSAMYRCASSSTQGYEQFFGPGTRLTVL.

This clone was seen only a few times. The genes are TRBV30 and TRBJ1-2; D is ambiguous. Trimming removed 0 bases from V and 6 bases from J, with 8 bases in between. Germline CDR1 is GTSNPN and CDR2 is SVGIG (reference sequence). The CDR3 totals 12 residues. The CDR3 DNA reads as TGTGCCTGGAGTGTATTCGGGGATGGCTACACCTTC. This translates into CAWSVFGDGYTF.

This clone appeared once. This chain joins TRBV6-1 and TRBJ1-5; TRBD1 matches 10 bases. Trimming removed 2 bases from V and 3 bases from J; junction bases left unmatched: 7. The CDR3 extends over 17 amino acids. Germline V CDR1 and CDR2: MNHNS, SASEGT. The CDR3 DNA reads as TGTGCCAGCAGTGAATTGTCGGGACAGGGGAACAATCAGCCCCAGCATTTT. Translating gives CASSELSGQGNNQPQHF.

The rearrangement joins TRBV7-2 to TRBJ2-1; 7 bases fit TRBD2. J was trimmed by 5 bases and V by 5 bases; bases with no gene match: 9. The CDR3 length is 15 residues. CDR1 is SGHTA and CDR2 is FQGNSA in the germline V gene. The CDR3, as DNA: TGTGCCAGCAGCCCCGGGGGGACGTCAAACAATGAGCAGTTCTTC. Its translation is CASSPGGTSNNEQFF.

With respect to this clone: The same CDR3 also results from other DNA sequences found in this sample. The rearrangement links TRBV7-3 to TRBJ2-1; D is possibly TRBD1 (6 bases). The CDR3 covers 14 residues. The V end was cut by 5 bases, the J end by 1 base, with 9 bases between. Germline CDR1 SGHTA, CDR2 FQGTGA. The CDR3 DNA reads as TGTGCCAGCAGCCCGGACAGATCCTACAATGAGCAGTTCTTC. Encoded protein: CASSPDRSYNEQFF.

The chain carries TRBV29-1 and TRBJ2-4, with 8 bases aligning to TRBD1. J gave up 5 bases and V 5 bases, and 2 bases lay outside the gene matches. CDR1 is SQVTM and CDR2 is ANQGSEA in the germline V gene. The CDR3 totals 12 residues. CDR3 region: CSVSTGENIQYF. In DNA form, the CDR3 reads TGCAGCGTTTCGACAGGGGAAAACATTCAGTACTTC. The entire variable domain, with the rest obtained from reference TRBV29-1 and TRBJ2-4, is as follows: SAVISQKPSRDICQRGTSLTIQCQVDSQVTMMFWYRQQPGQSLTLIATANQGSEATYESGFVIDKFPISRPNLTFSTLTVSNMSPEDSSIYLCSVSTGENIQYFGAGTRLSVL.

The chain recombines TRBV19 with TRBJ2-7, with 9 bases aligning to TRBD1. J lost 6 bases, V lost 4 bases, and 10 bases had no gene match. This CDR3 is 15 amino acids long. CDR1 LNHDA and CDR2 SQIVND come from the germline V gene (reference sequence). CDR3 sequence reads: CASSKGQGGQSEQYF. CDR3 bases: TGTGCCAGTAGTAAGGGACAGGGCGGCCAAAGCGAGCAGTACTTC.

The rearrangement links TRBV19 to TRBJ2-7; tentatively, D is TRBD2 (6 bases). Trimming removed 2 bases at V and 6 bases at J, with 14 bases between. Germline V gene lookup returns CDR1 LNHDA and CDR2 SQIVND (reference sequence). The CDR3 spans 14 residues. CDR3 bases: TGTGCCAGTAGTATAACGGGGGAAGCGGTCGAGCAGTACTTC. It is translated as CASSITGEAVEQYF.

The chain joins TRBV6-6 to TRBJ2-1; 8 nucleotides line up with TRBD1. CDR1 and CDR2 from the germline V gene are MNHNY and SVGAGI (reference sequence). CDR3 length equals 15 residues. The V and J ends lost 4 bases and 7 bases, in that order; junction bases with no gene match: 9. The CDR3: CASSSRQGQGNEQFF. CDR3 nucleotide sequence: TGTGCCAGCAGTTCCCGACAGGGGCAGGGAAATGAGCAGTTCTTC.

This sequence joins TRBV14 and TRBJ2-3; TRBD2 matches at 8 bases. V was clipped by 1 base and J by 3 bases; unmatched bases: 3. There are 15 residues in the CDR3. Germline V gives CDR1 SGHDN, CDR2 FVKESK. The CDR3 protein is CASSQGPGGTDTQYF. CDR3 DNA sequence: TGTGCCAGCAGCCAAGGCCCGGGGGGGACAGATACGCAGTATTTT.

CDR3 protein: CASSSPTADSNQPQHF. The CDR3 DNA follows: TGTGCCAGCAGTTCCCCGACAGCAGATAGCAATCAGCCCCAGCATTTT. This chain connects TRBV28 to TRBJ1-5; possible D gene TRBD1, 5 bases. Germline assignment: CDR1 MDHEN and CDR2 SYDVKM. The V end lost 4 bases, the J end lost 0 bases, and 13 bases lay between the germline ends. This CDR3 is built from 16 residues.

This clone has just one count. The V call is TRBV7-2, the J call TRBJ1-5; D gene ambiguous. V was cut by 2 bases and J by 0 bases, with 5 bases left in between. CDR1 and CDR2 from the germline V gene are SGHTA and FQGNSA. CDR3 length: 14 residues. The CDR3 DNA is TGTGCCAGCAGCTTATTATATAGCAATCAGCCCCAGCATTTT. Its protein is CASSLLYSNQPQHF.

CDR3 DNA: TGTGCGATAGTCGGTCCGGGAAAGACCCAGTACTTC. It codes for CAIVGPGKTQYF. The gene calls are TRBV28 and TRBJ2-5; tentative D call: TRBD2 (5 bases). The CDR3 has 12 amino acids. Looked up from germline, CDR1 is MDHEN and CDR2 is SYDVKM.

A few counts support this clone. The chain links TRBV7-2 to TRBJ2-1; D is possibly TRBD1 (6 bases). Trimming shortened V by 3 bases and J by 7 bases, and 10 bases separated the two germline ends. From germline, CDR1 is SGHTA and CDR2 FQGNSA. This CDR3 contains 13 residues. CDR3 nucleotides: TGTGCCAGCAGCTTTGACAGGCAAAATGAGCAGTTCTTC. This gives the protein CASSFDRQNEQFF.

This chain connects TRBV18 to TRBJ2-1; 8 bases map to TRBD1. CDR1 and CDR2 (germline): KGHSH, LQKENI. V was clipped by 5 bases and J by 7 bases; unmatched bases: 4. The CDR3 runs to 13 residues. CDR3 DNA: TGTGCCAGCTCAACGACAGGGGCGAATGAGCAGTTCTTC. It codes for CASSTTGANEQFF.

This chain uses TRBV20-1 with TRBJ1-3; 9 positions match TRBD1. Germline assignment: CDR1 DFQATT and CDR2 SNEGSKA (reference sequence). The V gene end was trimmed by 3 bases and the J gene end by 3 bases; junction bases not matched to a gene: 6. The CDR3 consists of 15 residues. This CDR3 is CSASRDRDLGNTIYF. DNA of the CDR3: TGCAGTGCTAGTCGGGACAGGGATCTTGGAAACACCATATATTTT.

V usage is TRBV7-3 and J usage is TRBJ2-5; 14 nucleotides line up with TRBD2. Per the germline V gene, CDR1 is SGHTA and CDR2 is FQGTGA. V lost 5 bases, J lost 4 bases, and 6 bases stayed unmatched. The CDR3 has 16 residues. The DNA for the CDR3 is TGTGCCAGCAGCCCTACAGGACTAGCGGGGGGAGAGACCCAGTACTTC. The encoded protein is CASSPTGLAGGETQYF.

This chain uses TRBV2 with TRBJ2-1; 9 bases are shared with TRBD1. This CDR3 region has 14 residues. The germline V gene encodes CDR1 SNHLY and CDR2 FYNNEI. Trimming cost V 8 bases and J 2 bases; bases outside gene matches: 4. The CDR3: CASEGDRAYNEQFF. CDR3 nucleotide sequence: TGTGCCAGCGAGGGGGACAGGGCCTACAATGAGCAGTTCTTC.

As to this clone: Other DNA sequences in this specimen translate into the identical CDR3. CDR3 sequence reads: CASSGQGNTEAFF. The CDR3 DNA follows: TGTGCCAGCAGTGGACAGGGTAACACTGAAGCTTTCTTT. The J gene is TRBJ1-1, the V gene TRBV2; 7 nucleotides agree with TRBD1. CDR3 length equals 13 residues. V dropped 4 bases and J dropped 2; count of bases not matched to a gene: 1. Germline CDR1 SNHLY, CDR2 FYNNEI.

This chain uses TRBV5-4 with TRBJ1-2; D perhaps matches TRBD1 (5 bases). Germline lookup yields CDR1 SGHNT and CDR2 YYREEE (reference sequence). The CDR3 totals 14 residues. V lost 0 bases and J lost 8, with 14 bases in between. The CDR3 DNA reads TGTGCCAGCAGCTTGGACGGGCAGGACATCGGCTACACCTTC. As protein: CASSLDGQDIGYTF.

This clone has more than one count but fewer than ten. The chain uses TRBV4-1 and TRBJ2-2; 9 bases fit TRBD1. V was pared by 3 bases and J by 1 base, with 21 bases of the junction left unmatched. From germline, CDR1 is MGHRA and CDR2 YSYEKL. The CDR3 is made up of 22 amino acids. The CDR3 loop reads CASSHLHQRQGELPWNTGELFF. The CDR3 bases are TGCGCCAGCAGCCATCTCCACCAAAGACAGGGGGAACTCCCCTGGAACACCGGGGAGCTGTTTTTT.

V gene TRBV5-6 combines with J gene TRBJ1-6; D not resolved. The germline V gene encodes CDR1 SGHDT and CDR2 YYEEEE. V lost 3 bases and J 8 bases, leaving 12 bases between the germline ends. The CDR3 runs 14 residues. CDR3 region: CASSSGVADSPLHF. DNA for the CDR3: TGTGCCAGCAGCTCCGGTGTCGCGGATTCACCCCTCCACTTT.

J is TRBJ1-3 and V is TRBV7-9; a possible D gene is TRBD1 (5 bases). V was trimmed by 4 bases and J by 2 bases, leaving 15 bases between them. This CDR3 is built from 16 residues. Germline V gene lookup returns CDR1 SEHNR and CDR2 FQNEAQ (reference sequence). CDR3 nucleotides: TGTGCCAGCAGCTCCCCGAAAGGGGCTACTGGAAACACCATATATTTT. Translated, it gives CASSSPKGATGNTIYF.